The T cell receptor (beta chain) described here comes from a study of blood T cells in healthy people across ages. This clonotype has only a few counts. The target antigen is unknown. PBMCs, at least 6 million per sample, were isolated. There were at least 5.5 micrograms of total RNA extracted from every sample. For the second PCR, which ran for roughly 6 to 11 cycles, a sample-barcoded 5' primer and a J-beta primer mix were used. All cDNA molecules were each tagged by a template-switch adaptor with 12 random nucleotides. TCRdb analysed the 5' RACE reads with MiXCR anew, one entry per CDR3 protein. Among some 1.4 million distinct CDR3 sequences listed, around two fifths were seen once. The CDR3 length is 13 residues. J was trimmed by 7 bases and V by 3 bases; bases with no gene match: 4. Germline values: CDR1 SEHNR, CDR2 FQNEAQ (reference sequence). Whole-study findings and limits: Not knowing donor CMV status may have confounded expanded clonotype changes.

Sequenced input: blood. The rearrangement uses TRBV7-9 and TRBJ1-2; TRBD1 matches at 8 bases. The receptor comes from a woman between 18 and 29 years old in good health. CDR3: CASSFTGGVGYTF. CDR3 DNA: TGTGCCAGCAGCTTTACAGGGGGAGTTGGCTACACCTTC.